These 9 T cell receptor beta chains share one sample of origin, sequenced in a study of blood T cell repertoires in COVID-19. Here immunoSEQ multiplex PCR was the method, and the copy in TCRdb shows in-frame clones only, minus some. The table records about 200,000 clones, about 90% of them present only once. The sequencing sample was made of peripheral blood. These receptors were obtained from a man aged 35 to 55 with active or convalescent COVID-19.

The genes are TRBV28 and TRBJ1-2, with 7 bases lining up with TRBD1. Germline CDR1 reads MDHEN; CDR2 reads SYDVKM. The CDR3 is made up of 15 amino acids. The V and J ends lost 4 bases and 6 bases, in that order; junction bases with no gene match: 11. The CDR3 DNA sequence: TGTGCCAGCAGTTCCCCAGGTGGAGGGGGCCATGGCTACACCTTC. It translates to CASSSPGGGGHGYTF.

This rearrangement joins TRBV18 to TRBJ1-2; TRBD1 agrees at 9 bases. Germline trimming cut 4 bases from V and 2 bases from J; bases unmatched to any gene: 5. Germline V gene lookup returns CDR1 KGHSH and CDR2 LQKENI. The CDR3 runs to 15 residues. The CDR3 loop is CASSRTGGGNYGYTF. DNA of the CDR3: TGTGCCAGCTCACGTACAGGGGGCGGAAACTATGGCTACACCTTC.

Turning to this clone: This sample also contains other DNA sequences that code for the same CDR3. The chain uses TRBV6-1 and TRBJ1-2; TRBD1 matches 7 bases. This CDR3 has 15 residues. V trimming: 2 bases; J trimming: 0 bases; junction bases outside the gene matches: 3. Germline loops: CDR1 MNHNS, CDR2 SASEGT. The DNA of the CDR3 is TGTGCCAGCAGTGAATGGACAGGATCTAACTATGGCTACACCTTC. It codes for CASSEWTGSNYGYTF.

This clone has only a few counts. This chain joins TRBV25-1 and TRBJ1-1; weak D call: TRBD1 (5 bases). CDR3 length equals 14 residues. V lost 6 bases and J 4 bases, leaving 15 bases between the germline ends. Germline-derived CDR1 and CDR2 are MGHDK and SYGVNS. CDR3 DNA: TGTGCCAGCAGCCAGGGACTGGGAGTCACTGAAGCTTTCTTT. Protein sequence: CASSQGLGVTEAFF. Using reference TRBV25-1 and TRBJ1-1 for the parts outside the CDR3, the full variable domain is EADIYQTPRYLVIGTGKKITLECSQTMGHDKMYWYQQDPGMELHLIHYSYGVNSTEKGDLSSESTVSRIRTEHFPLTLESARPSHTSQYLCASSQGLGVTEAFFGQGTRLTVV.

This clone was counted between two and nine times. The rearrangement joins TRBV3-1 (or the pseudogene TRBV3-2) to TRBJ2-7, with 9 bases aligning to TRBD1. Germline CDR1 reads LGHDT; CDR2 reads YNNKEL (reference sequence). J was trimmed by 6 bases and V by 4 bases; bases with no gene match: 7. CDR3 size: 14 residues. The CDR3 is CASSPSQGAGEQYF. As DNA, the CDR3 is TGTGCCAGCAGCCCGTCACAGGGGGCCGGCGAGCAGTACTTC.

The chain employs TRBV5-5 and TRBJ1-2; TRBD1 matches at 7 bases. CDR3 length: 14 amino acids. CDR1 is SGHKS, CDR2 YYEKEE, per germline (reference sequence). Unmatched junction bases numbered 5, after V lost 4 bases and J lost 2 bases. Written as DNA, the CDR3 is TGTGCCAGCAGCCTAGGACAGGAGAACTATGGCTACACCTTC. This encodes CASSLGQENYGYTF.

The chain employs TRBV5-1 and TRBJ2-6, with 12 positions matching TRBD1. The CDR3 is made up of 19 amino acids. Trimming cost V 0 bases and J 0 bases; bases outside gene matches: 4. CDR1 and CDR2 from the germline V gene are SGHRS and YFSETQ. The CDR3 region is CASSLGGTGGPSGANVLTF. The CDR3 DNA reads TGCGCCAGCAGCTTGGGGGGGACAGGGGGCCCCTCTGGGGCCAACGTCCTGACTTTC.

The chain is built from TRBV28 and TRBJ1-5; 7 bases line up with TRBD1. V lost 3 bases, J lost 5 bases, and 10 bases stayed unmatched. This CDR3 region has 16 residues. The germline CDR1 and CDR2 sequences are MDHEN and SYDVKM. This CDR3 is CASSFHPTGLDQPQHF. The CDR3 DNA sequence: TGTGCCAGCAGTTTTCACCCGACAGGGCTGGATCAGCCCCAGCATTTT.

The chain recombines TRBV10-1 with TRBJ2-3, with 7 bases matching TRBD1. The CDR3 is made up of 16 amino acids. Trimming removed 4 bases from V and 3 bases from J; junction bases left unmatched: 10. Germline CDR1 WNHNN, CDR2 SYGVQD (reference sequence). As DNA, the CDR3 is TGCGCCAGCAGTGCGGAAAGGGGGCGCGTGACAGATACGCAGTATTTT. Its translation is CASSAERGRVTDTQYF.